One sample yielded the 20 T cell receptor beta chains listed below, sequenced in a study of shared clonotypes between healthy human individuals. Produced via immunoSEQ multiplex PCR; TCRdb's table is partial and in-frame only. The repertoire holds 490,000 or so clones, with about three quarters as singletons. The sequenced sample consisted of PBMCs. The receptors originated from a woman aged 35 to 49 in good health. Some clones in this sample may be carry-over from other donors' samples.

This sequence joins TRBV4-1 and TRBJ2-3; 10 bases are shared with TRBD2. CDR1 is MGHRA and CDR2 is YSYEKL in the germline V gene. Unmatched junction bases numbered 3, after V lost 4 bases and J lost 2 bases. The CDR3 has 15 residues. CDR3 loop: CASSLGLAATDTQYF. Here the CDR3 DNA reads TGCGCCAGCAGCCTTGGACTAGCGGCCACAGATACGCAGTATTTT.

Points on this clone: With only one base between it and a far larger clone, this is likely a read error. This chain connects TRBV29-1 to TRBJ2-1, with 8 bases matching TRBD2. From germline, CDR1 is SQVTM and CDR2 ANQGSEA. The CDR3 runs 13 residues. The CDR3: CSVESGRGNERFF. CDR3 DNA: TGCAGCGTTGAAAGCGGGAGAGGTAATGAGCGGTTCTTC.

The chain joins TRBV18 to TRBJ1-6; TRBD1 might be the D (6 bases). The CDR3 covers 16 residues. CDR1 and CDR2 (germline): KGHSH, LQKENI. The V end lost 0 bases, the J end lost 10 bases, and 16 bases lay between the germline ends. CDR3 bases: TGTGCCAGCTCACCACCGGTGGGGGGGCACAACTCACCCCTCCACTTT. This encodes CASSPPVGGHNSPLHF.

The rearrangement joins TRBV10-1 to TRBJ2-1; TRBD1 is a possible D gene (5 bases). V was pared by 4 bases and J by 9 bases, with 16 bases between. The length of the CDR3 is 14 residues. Germline V gene lookup returns CDR1 WNHNN and CDR2 SYGVQD (reference sequence). The CDR3, as DNA: TGCGCCAGCAGTGCGAACTTACAGGTGCTTGAGCAGTTCTTC. Protein sequence: CASSANLQVLEQFF.

This sequence joins TRBV5-5 and TRBJ1-5; D not certain. V was cut by 1 base and J by 5 bases, with 7 bases left in between. CDR1 is SGHKS, CDR2 YYEKEE, per germline (reference sequence). CDR3 length: 13 amino acids. CDR3 coding DNA: TGTGCCAGCAGCTTGAGTACTGATCAGCCCCAGCATTTT. It specifies CASSLSTDQPQHF.

The V and J genes are TRBV7-9 and TRBJ1-6, with D unresolved. In germline, CDR1 is SEHNR, CDR2 FQNEAQ (reference sequence). Trimming removed 2 bases at V and 7 bases at J, with 12 bases between. The CDR3 has 15 residues. In nucleotides, the CDR3 is TGTGCCAGCAGCTTATTTGATCCACAGAATTCACCCCTCCACTTT. As protein: CASSLFDPQNSPLHF.

The CDR3 spells CAWSVAGGREQYF. The CDR3 bases are TGTGCCTGGAGTGTAGCAGGGGGCAGGGAGCAGTACTTC. The chain has TRBV30 and TRBJ2-7; TRBD1 matches 8 bases. From germline, CDR1 is GTSNPN and CDR2 SVGIG (reference sequence). There are 13 residues in the CDR3. V shed 0 bases and J 7 bases; nucleotides not matched to a gene: 5. Full variable domain (remainder filled in from reference TRBV30 and TRBJ2-7): SQTIHQWPATLVQPVGSPLSLECTVEGTSNPNLYWYRQAAGRGLQLLFYSVGIGQISSEVPQNLSASRPQDRQFILSSKKLLLSDSGFYLCAWSVAGGREQYFGPGTRLTVT.

A word on this clone: A single base is all that separates this from a far larger clone, so a read error is likely. V usage is TRBV30 and J usage is TRBJ1-5, with D unclear. This CDR3 region has 14 residues. Germline V gives CDR1 GTSNPN, CDR2 SVGIG (reference sequence). CDR3 DNA sequence: TGTGCCCGGAGTGTATCGCCGATCAATCAGCCCCAGCATTTT. It translates to CARSVSPINQPQHF.

On this clone: This clone may be a read error of a much larger clone one base away. V is TRBV28 and J is TRBJ1-5; a possible D gene is TRBD2 (6 bases). The DNA end is more similar to TRBJ2-3, so the J call may be wrong. The CDR3 loop spans 16 amino acids. Germline loops: CDR1 MDHEN, CDR2 SYDVKM. The CDR3 coding sequence is TGTGCCAGCGGGCGGGGAGAGCTGGGGCGAAATCAGCCCCAGTATTTT. It is translated as CASGRGELGRNQPQYF.

The J gene is TRBJ2-7, the V gene TRBV11-2; D unresolved. The V gene's germline CDR1 is SGHAT and CDR2 FQNNGV. This CDR3 contains 12 residues. With 2 bases removed from V and 6 bases from J, the gap between germline ends came to 8 bases. In DNA, the CDR3 is TGTGCCAGCAGCTTAAGGGCCGTCGAGCAGTACTTC. Protein sequence: CASSLRAVEQYF.

This chain joins TRBV6-1 and TRBJ2-1; the match to TRBD2 covers 12 bases. Germline trimming cut 7 bases from V and 16 bases from J; bases unmatched to any gene: 14. The CDR3 covers 14 residues. Per the germline V gene, CDR1 is MNHNS and CDR2 is SASEGT. In DNA form, the CDR3 reads TGTGCCAGCATAGCAACCTCAGGACTAGCGGGATCTTTCTTC. This encodes CASIATSGLAGSFF.

V gene TRBV5-8 combines with J gene TRBJ1-3, with D unresolved. Trimming removed 0 bases from V and 2 bases from J, with 9 bases in between. CDR1 SGHTS and CDR2 YDEGEE come from the germline V gene. The CDR3 covers 15 residues. The CDR3 loop is CASSLAWGPGNTIYF. The CDR3 bases are TGTGCCAGCAGCTTGGCCTGGGGTCCTGGAAACACCATATATTTT.

The genes are TRBV10-2 and TRBJ1-1; TRBD1 is a possible D gene (6 bases). There are 15 residues in the CDR3. V lost 2 bases and J lost 1, with 11 bases in between. The germline V gene has CDR1 WSHSY and CDR2 SAAADI. CDR3 bases: TGCGCCAGCAGTGAGAGGGGCAGGGGGAACACTGAAGCTTTCTTT. Translated, it gives CASSERGRGNTEAFF.

The chain has TRBV7-2 and TRBJ2-2, with 11 bases fitting TRBD2. This CDR3 spans 19 amino acids. The V gene end was trimmed by 8 bases and the J gene end by 3 bases; junction bases not matched to a gene: 17. Germline CDR1 is SGHTA and CDR2 is FQGNSA. CDR3 DNA sequence: TGTGCCAGCCGGGGAAAAGTAGTTAGCGGGAGGGCCTACACCGGGGAGCTGTTTTTT. Amino acid sequence: CASRGKVVSGRAYTGELFF.

The CDR3 protein is CASSNPGRAPEQFF. In nucleotides, the CDR3 is TGTGCCAGTAGTAACCCCGGGAGGGCCCCTGAGCAGTTCTTC. The genes are TRBV19 and TRBJ2-1; 8 nucleotides agree with TRBD2. The CDR3 runs to 14 residues. The germline V gene has CDR1 LNHDA and CDR2 SQIVND (reference sequence). The J segment lost 9 bases and the V segment lost 4 bases, leaving 8 bases of the junction unmatched.

The chain carries TRBV28 and TRBJ1-2; 10 nucleotides align to TRBD1. V lost 2 bases, J lost 7 bases, and 7 bases stayed unmatched. CDR3 size: 15 residues. Germline-derived CDR1 and CDR2 are MDHEN and SYDVKM. The CDR3 loop reads CASSLEGQGRSGYTF. CDR3 DNA: TGTGCCAGCAGTTTAGAGGGACAGGGGAGGAGTGGCTACACCTTC.

The rearrangement links TRBV9 to TRBJ1-1; TRBD1 matches at 7 bases. V was clipped by 5 bases and J by 6 bases; unmatched bases: 7. CDR1 is SGDLS and CDR2 is YYNGEE in the germline V gene. This CDR3 is built from 13 residues. Here the CDR3 reads CASSNRGSPEAFF. CDR3 coding DNA: TGTGCCAGCAGTAACAGGGGTAGCCCTGAAGCTTTCTTT.

As to this clone: A much larger clone is a single base away; this may be a read error. The CDR3 nucleotides read TGTGCCAGCAGCGTAGGGGGGAAAGAGACCCAGTACTTC. This translates into CASSVGGKETQYF. The chain uses TRBV9 and TRBJ2-5; D could derive from TRBD1 or TRBD2 (5 bases each). The germline V gene encodes CDR1 SGDLS and CDR2 YYNGEE. The CDR3 length is 13 residues. Trimming cost V 0 bases and J 3 bases, with 6 bases left between them.

V gene TRBV28 combines with J gene TRBJ2-6, with D perhaps matching TRBD2 (6 bases). Germline V CDR1 and CDR2: MDHEN, SYDVKM. V shed 6 bases and J shed 1 base, with 16 bases lying between them. This CDR3 has 17 amino acids. The CDR3 protein is CASSLTRSSSGANVLTF. The DNA of the CDR3 is TGTGCCAGCAGCTTGACTAGAAGCTCTTCTGGGGCCAACGTCCTGACTTTC. The complete variable domain, with remaining parts taken from reference TRBV28 and TRBJ2-6, reads DVKVTQSSRYLVKRTGEKVFLECVQDMDHENMFWYRQDPGLGLRLIYFSYDVKMKEKGDIPEGYSVSREKKERFSLILESASTNQTSMYLCASSLTRSSSGANVLTFGAGSRLTVL.

The chain combines TRBV27 with TRBJ1-5; TRBD1 matches 9 bases. The CDR3 length is 14 residues. V lost 4 bases and J lost 9; bases outside the gene matches: 7. CDR1 and CDR2 from the germline V gene are MNHEY and SMNVEV (reference sequence). The CDR3 sequence: CASSSTGTGSPQHF. The CDR3 nucleotides are TGTGCCAGCAGTTCTACCGGGACAGGGTCGCCCCAGCATTTT.